The source of this T cell receptor beta chain is a study of chemoradiotherapy in HPV16-positive cancers. Data came from immunoSEQ multiplex PCR; TCRdb stores just in-frame clones and leaves some out. The top ten hold about 3.1% of the sample, which has about 32,000 clones, about 89% seen once. Germline-derived CDR1 and CDR2 are LGHNA and YNFKEQ. This CDR3 spans 15 amino acids. Losses at the gene ends were 0 bases for V and 4 bases for J; bases not matched to a gene: 5. V is TRBV4-2 and J is TRBJ2-7; 8 nucleotides line up with TRBD2. The TCR was taken from a human donor with HPV-associated anogenital cancer. The source was blood, collected from a patient who underwent chemoradiotherapy. Here the CDR3 DNA reads TGTGCCAGCAGCCAAGATCGCTTAGCGGGGTACGAGCAGTACTTC. Its translation is CASSQDRLAGYEQYF.